One sample yielded the 21 T cell receptor beta chains listed below, sequenced in a study of T-cell reconstitution after alpha-beta-depleted transplantation in children. Preparation of the TCRbeta library involved a method that used unique molecular identifiers. MiXCR was run by TCRdb on the PCR reads, yielding one entry per CDR3 protein. This table has about 400,000 distinct CDR3 sequences, about an eighth appearing once. This sample comprised PBMCs, obtained from the stem cell graft. The receptors derive from a human donor who donated a stem cell graft to a child with Fanconi anemia.

The rearrangement joins TRBV2 to TRBJ2-3; no reliable D call. The CDR3 consists of 15 residues. Trimming removed 7 bases at V and 3 bases at J, with 17 bases between. Germline loops: CDR1 SNHLY, CDR2 FYNNEI. As DNA, the CDR3 is TGTGCCAGCAATGAGCAAGGAGTAGGGACAGATACGCAGTATTTT. Encoded protein: CASNEQGVGTDTQYF. Variable domain in full (rest from reference TRBV2 and TRBJ2-3): EPEVTQTPSHQVTQMGQEVILRCVPISNHLYFYWYRQILGQKVEFLVSFYNNEISEKSEIFDDQFSVERPDGSNFTLKIRSTKLEDSAMYFCASNEQGVGTDTQYFGPGTRLTVL.

The table lists this clonotype with a few counts. V and J are TRBV4-3 and TRBJ1-2; D not resolved. The ends were cut back, 0 bases at V and 4 bases at J, with 12 bases in the middle. The CDR3 consists of 15 residues. From germline, CDR1 is LGHNA and CDR2 YSLEER. The CDR3 DNA reads as TGCGCCAGCAGCCAAGATGAGAGCTCCGTCTATGGCTACACCTTC. Protein: CASSQDESSVYGYTF.

The rearrangement joins TRBV10-3 to TRBJ2-5; TRBD2 is a possible D gene (5 bases). CDR1 ENHRY and CDR2 SYGVKD come from the germline V gene. The V gene lost 5 bases and the J gene lost 5 bases, with 12 bases spanning the gap. The CDR3 runs 13 residues. CDR3 DNA sequence: TGTGCCATCAGTCCCTTTCCGGGGGAGACCCAGTACTTC. Its translation: CAISPFPGETQYF.

The chain uses TRBV15 and TRBJ1-1; 7 bases line up with TRBD1. Germline assignment: CDR1 LNHNV and CDR2 YYDKDF (reference sequence). With V trimmed by 1 base and J by 8 bases, 4 bases remained unmatched. This CDR3 comprises 13 residues. The CDR3 is CATSRVRGQEAFF. The CDR3, as DNA: TGTGCCACCAGCAGAGTCAGGGGACAGGAAGCTTTCTTT.

As for this clonotype: The final CDR3 position lacks the conserved phenylalanine or tryptophan, pointing to a likely read error. The V call is TRBV5-5, the J call TRBJ1-6, with unresolved D. The CDR3 consists of 16 residues. Deletions cut 5 bases from V and 14 bases from J, with 26 bases between. CDR1 SGHKS and CDR2 YYEKEE come from the germline V gene (reference sequence). CDR3 in amino acids: CASSPGSSGDFLALHL. CDR3 nucleotides: TGTGCCAGCAGTCCCGGATCGAGCGGAGACTTCCTCGCCCTCCACCTT.

This clonotype came up many times. V gene TRBV12-3 or TRBV12-4 combines with J gene TRBJ2-2, with TRBD1 identical over 7 bases. This CDR3 is 12 amino acids long. J was trimmed by 5 bases and V by 10 bases; bases with no gene match: 4. CDR3 region: CATTGETGELFF. The CDR3 coding sequence is TGTGCCACCACAGGGGAAACCGGGGAGCTGTTTTTT.

This chain's CDR3 is CSADWTGMSEAFF. CDR3 DNA sequence: TGCAGTGCGGACTGGACAGGAATGTCTGAAGCTTTCTTT. The chain carries TRBV20-1 and TRBJ1-1; 7 bases map to TRBD1. Germline CDR1 reads DFQATT; CDR2 reads SNEGSKA (reference sequence). The CDR3 length is 13 residues. The trim removed 6 bases at V and 6 bases at J, leaving 10 bases unmatched.

This chain joins TRBV11-3 and TRBJ2-1; 9 bases are a match to TRBD1. Trimming at V came to 4 bases and at J to 7 bases, leaving 5 bases not matched to a gene. CDR1 is SGHNT and CDR2 is YENEEA in the germline V gene. The CDR3 contains 14 residues. The CDR3 DNA reads as TGTGCCAGCAGCTCAACAGGGGGCCGGAATGAGCAGTTCTTC. Translation gives CASSSTGGRNEQFF.

Details on this clonotype: One junction end disagrees with the germline gene, perhaps due to a read error. This chain uses TRBV11-2 with TRBJ1-4; D might be TRBD1 (6 bases). Germline V CDR1 and CDR2: SGHAT, FQNNGV. The length of the CDR3 is 17 residues. CDR3 in DNA: TGTGCCAGCAGCCTAGATGGGGGCAAAAGCGTCGTGGAAAAACTGTTTTTT. Translating it yields CASSLDGGKSVVEKLFF.

The rearrangement uses TRBV27 and TRBJ1-6, with unresolved D. CDR3 length: 14 residues. With 1 base removed from V and 9 bases from J, the gap between germline ends came to 10 bases. Germline values: CDR1 MNHEY, CDR2 SMNVEV (reference sequence). The CDR3 loop reads CASSLLDRGSPLHF. The CDR3 DNA sequence: TGTGCCAGCAGTTTATTAGATAGAGGTTCACCCCTCCACTTT.

There are many counts of this clonotype. V usage is TRBV20-1 and J usage is TRBJ1-1, with D unresolved. This CDR3 has 9 amino acids. Germline CDR1 is DFQATT and CDR2 is SNEGSKA (reference sequence). Deletions cut 6 bases from V and 10 bases from J, with 9 bases between. CDR3 loop: CSAHQAAFF. CDR3 in DNA: TGCAGTGCCCACCAGGCAGCTTTCTTT.

This clonotype was seen a handful of times. The rearrangement joins TRBV29-1 to TRBJ2-5; maybe TRBD2 (5 bases). V lost 7 bases to trimming and J lost 4 bases, with 16 bases between them. Germline V CDR1 and CDR2: SQVTM, ANQGSEA. CDR3 length equals 13 residues. CDR3 in DNA: TGCAGCGCAAATACGTGGGAGCGAGAGACCCAGTACTTC. Protein product: CSANTWERETQYF.

This clonotype was seen at least ten times. V usage is TRBV20-1 and J usage is TRBJ2-5, with D tentatively TRBD1 (5 bases). Per germline, CDR1 DFQATT and CDR2 SNEGSKA (reference sequence). V lost 5 bases and J 4 bases, leaving 8 bases between the germline ends. This CDR3 has 11 residues. The CDR3 loop is CSAARGETQYF. DNA for the CDR3: TGCAGTGCTGCTAGGGGAGAGACCCAGTACTTC.

The J gene is TRBJ2-5, the V gene TRBV20-1, with D tentatively TRBD1 or TRBD2 (5 bases each). Trimming took off 3 bases at V and 3 bases at J, with 17 bases between the two ends. CDR1 is DFQATT and CDR2 is SNEGSKA in the germline V gene (reference sequence). CDR3 length equals 15 residues. CDR3: CSARRQGRYEETQYF. The CDR3 bases are TGCAGTGCTAGGAGGCAGGGACGGTATGAAGAGACCCAGTACTTC.

The chain joins TRBV10-3 to TRBJ1-1; 9 nucleotides match TRBD1. The CDR3 contains 12 residues. The J segment lost 8 bases and the V segment lost 6 bases, leaving 4 bases of the junction unmatched. CDR1 and CDR2 from the germline V gene are ENHRY and SYGVKD. CDR3 sequence: CAIRGTGTEAFF. The CDR3 nucleotides are TGTGCCATCAGAGGGACAGGGACAGAAGCTTTCTTT.

This sequence joins TRBV4-2 and TRBJ2-1, with D tentatively TRBD1 or TRBD2 (7 bases each). Germline loops: CDR1 LGHNA, CDR2 YNFKEQ. CDR3 length: 16 residues. V was trimmed by 0 bases and J by 3 bases, leaving 12 bases between them. The CDR3 DNA reads as TGTGCCAGCAGCCAAGAGGGGGGGGACAGCTACAATGAGCAGTTCTTC. This gives the protein CASSQEGGDSYNEQFF.

The gene calls are TRBV12-3 or TRBV12-4 and TRBJ1-2, with 10 nucleotides matching TRBD1. CDR3 size: 15 residues. V lost 1 base and J lost 8; bases outside the gene matches: 7. For the CDR3, the DNA is TGTGCCAGCAGTTTAGGGACAGGGGGGACGGGCGGCTACACCTTC. Its translation is CASSLGTGGTGGYTF.

The rearrangement uses TRBV6-1 and TRBJ1-4; D unresolved. Germline values: CDR1 MNHNS, CDR2 SASEGT. The CDR3 sequence is 14 residues long. Trimming cost V 7 bases and J 3 bases, with 12 bases left between them. CDR3 in DNA: TGTGCCAGCAAGAAGGACGGCCCTAATGAAAAACTGTTTTTT. Its translation is CASKKDGPNEKLFF.

This clonotype appeared a few times. The chain combines TRBV9 with TRBJ1-2, with D perhaps matching TRBD1 (6 bases). V was trimmed by 6 bases and J by 0 bases, leaving 15 bases between them. Germline V lookup: CDR1 SGDLS, CDR2 YYNGEE. The CDR3 spans 15 residues. In DNA form, the CDR3 reads TGTGCCAGCACCCTAGGGGACATCCCTAACTATGGCTACACCTTC. It is translated as CASTLGDIPNYGYTF.

This clonotype has more than one count but fewer than ten. The rearrangement joins TRBV5-1 to TRBJ1-2; D not resolved. Germline V lookup: CDR1 SGHRS, CDR2 YFSETQ. V was pared by 3 bases and J by 4 bases, with 13 bases between. The CDR3 runs to 14 residues. CDR3 protein: CASSSSTMSYGYTF. The DNA of the CDR3 is TGCGCCAGCAGCTCCTCGACCATGAGCTATGGCTACACCTTC.

Only a few counts were recorded for this clonotype. As DNA, the CDR3 is TGTGCCAGCTGGGACAAGAGGCGGAACACTGAAGCTTTCTTT. It encodes CASWDKRRNTEAFF. The chain recombines TRBV19 with TRBJ1-1, with D possibly TRBD1 on 6 matching bases. This CDR3 is built from 14 residues. The V end was cut by 9 bases, the J end by 1 base, with 15 bases between. Germline V lookup: CDR1 LNHDA, CDR2 SQIVND (reference sequence).